One and the same sample provided the 14 T cell receptor beta chains below, sequenced in a study of post-analysis software for immune sequencing data. Study findings and constraints: Patients showed TRBV5-6, TRBV5-1 and TRBV20-1 among roughly five TRBV segments more frequent than in controls.

TCR beta cDNA libraries had unique molecular identifiers. MiXCR was run by TCRdb on the PCR reads, yielding one entry per CDR3 protein. The sample includes fewer than 700,000 distinct CDR3 sequences, about 40% seen only once; the top ten take roughly 1.7%. These TCRs are of unknown antigen specificity. The sequenced sample consisted of blood. Receptors were obtained from a girl aged 5-17 years with multiple sclerosis.

This chain uses TRBV12-3 or TRBV12-4 with TRBJ2-3; the D gene is possibly TRBD1 (6 bases). The CDR3 sequence is 14 residues long. V was shortened by 3 bases and J by 15 bases, with 22 bases between the two germline ends. CDR3 in DNA: TGTGCCAGCAGTTTGGGACAAGGAGCAGATATGCAATATTTT. It codes for CASSLGQGADMQYF.

This clonotype has just a few counts. The chain links TRBV12-3 or TRBV12-4 to TRBJ1-5; 7 bases line up with TRBD1. The CDR3 length is 12 residues. V trimming: 5 bases; J trimming: 15 bases; junction bases outside the gene matches: 10. Here the CDR3 reads CASSPTPGQRHF. The CDR3 DNA is TGTGCCAGCAGTCCCACGCCGGGACAGCGGCATTTT.

As concerns this clonotype: Its ends do not fully match the called genes, so a read error is possible. The CDR3 region is CAASYRGNEQFF. The CDR3 region has the DNA TGTGCCGCCAGTTACCGAGGGAATGAGCAGTTCTTC. The V and J genes are TRBV24-1 and TRBJ2-1; a weak D match, TRBD2 (5 bases). CDR1 KGHDR and CDR2 SFDVKD come from the germline V gene. The CDR3 extends over 12 amino acids.

The count of this clonotype is one. The CDR3 region is CASSPGTSGGPHLEQYF. In DNA, the CDR3 is TGTGCCAGCAGTCCCGGGACTAGCGGGGGGCCCCACCTCGAGCAGTACTTC. V gene TRBV12-3 or TRBV12-4 combines with J gene TRBJ2-7; 15 nucleotides align to TRBD2. V was pared by 5 bases and J by 6 bases, with 11 bases of the junction left unmatched. The CDR3 runs 17 residues.

The rearrangement joins TRBV5-5 to TRBJ1-1; no clear D gene. CDR3 length: 13 residues. Trimming left V 1 base short and J 2 bases short, with 6 bases between. Germline-derived CDR1 and CDR2 are SGHKS and YYEKEE (reference sequence). DNA of the CDR3: TGTGCCAGCAGCTTGCCCCCCAACACTGAAGCTTTCTTT. This gives the protein CASSLPPNTEAFF.

This chain uses TRBV20-1 with TRBJ2-1; no clear D gene. The CDR3 contains 13 residues. Germline V CDR1 and CDR2: DFQATT, SNEGSKA (reference sequence). Trimming stripped 1 base from V and 4 bases from J, with 8 bases between. CDR3 protein: CSARAPEYNEQFF. The CDR3 region has the DNA TGCAGTGCTAGAGCTCCGGAGTACAATGAGCAGTTCTTC.

This clonotype has just a few counts. The V gene is TRBV29-1, the J gene TRBJ2-1; D remains unclear. CDR3 length: 12 residues. Per the germline V gene, CDR1 is SQVTM and CDR2 is ANQGSEA. Here the CDR3 reads CSETLRGNEQFF. The CDR3 DNA reads TGCAGTGAAACGTTACGAGGCAATGAGCAGTTCTTC.

The V and J genes are TRBV3-1 and TRBJ2-7; tentatively, D is TRBD2 (6 bases). This CDR3 region has 15 residues. CDR1 is LGHDT and CDR2 is YNNKEL in the germline V gene (reference sequence). V was clipped by 3 bases and J by 1 base, with 13 bases between them. This CDR3 reads CASSHPASASYEQYF. The DNA for the CDR3 is TGTGCCAGCAGCCACCCTGCTAGCGCGTCCTACGAGCAGTACTTC.

The chain employs TRBV10-3 and TRBJ2-7, with 8 nucleotides matching TRBD1. CDR3 length: 14 amino acids. With 4 bases clipped from V and 2 bases from J, the junction kept 4 bases outside the gene matches. Looked up from germline, CDR1 is ENHRY and CDR2 is SYGVKD. The chain's CDR3 is CAISGGDRPYEQYF. The CDR3 region has the DNA TGTGCCATCAGTGGAGGGGACAGGCCCTACGAGCAGTACTTC.

CDR3: CASSFDEDTQYF. The CDR3 DNA reads TGTGCCAGCAGCTTCGATGAGGATACGCAGTATTTT. The chain joins TRBV7-9 to TRBJ2-3; D gene ambiguous. Trimming removed 3 bases at V and 6 bases at J, with 7 bases between. The CDR3 runs to 12 residues. Per the germline V gene, CDR1 is SEHNR and CDR2 is FQNEAQ (reference sequence).

This rearrangement joins TRBV7-8 to TRBJ2-1; 9 nucleotides agree with TRBD2. Germline-derived CDR1 and CDR2 are SGHVS and FQNEAQ. This CDR3 comprises 18 residues. V gave up 2 bases and J gave up 5 bases; unmatched junction bases: 13. CDR3 nucleotide sequence: TGTGCCAGCAGCTTATCCCCTCCAGCGGGAGGACGAGACAATGAGCAGTTCTTC. Translating it yields CASSLSPPAGGRDNEQFF.

Of note for this clonotype: The junction differs from germline at one of its ends, possibly a read error. The chain couples TRBV12-3 or TRBV12-4 to TRBJ1-5; unclear D gene. The CDR3 has 13 residues. The CDR3, as DNA: TGTGCCAGTAGTTCGGGCCGCGGGCAGCCCCAGCATTTT. Its protein product is CASSSGRGQPQHF.

The V and J genes are TRBV6-6 and TRBJ1-5; D uncertain. The germline CDR1 and CDR2 sequences are MNHNY and SVGAGI (reference sequence). V was clipped by 2 bases and J by 9 bases, with 11 bases between them. CDR3 size: 13 residues. The CDR3 is CASSYVGSWPQHF. In nucleotides, the CDR3 is TGTGCCAGCAGTTACGTGGGGTCGTGGCCCCAGCATTTT.

The rearrangement links TRBV25-1 to TRBJ2-3; 9 nucleotides agree with TRBD2. The CDR3 is 16 amino acids. Trimming cost V 3 bases and J 2 bases; bases outside gene matches: 6. Per germline, CDR1 MGHDK and CDR2 SYGVNS. CDR3: CASSEASGRFTDTQYF. In DNA form, the CDR3 reads TGTGCCAGCAGTGAGGCCAGCGGGAGGTTCACAGATACGCAGTATTTT.